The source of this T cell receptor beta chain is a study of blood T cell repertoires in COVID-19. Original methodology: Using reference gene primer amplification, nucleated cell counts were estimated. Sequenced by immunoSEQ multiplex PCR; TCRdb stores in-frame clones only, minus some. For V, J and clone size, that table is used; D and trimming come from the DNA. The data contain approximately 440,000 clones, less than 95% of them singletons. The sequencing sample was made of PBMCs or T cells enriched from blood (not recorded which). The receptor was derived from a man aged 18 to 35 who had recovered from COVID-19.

The CDR3 loop is CAWADTEAFF. The CDR3 bases are TGTGCCTGGGCCGACACTGAAGCTTTCTTT. The chain uses TRBV30 and TRBJ1-1, with D hard to call. V dropped 5 bases and J dropped 3 bases, with 4 bases sitting between them. Germline V gene lookup returns CDR1 GTSNPN and CDR2 SVGIG (reference sequence). CDR3 size: 10 residues. The complete variable domain, with remaining parts taken from reference TRBV30 and TRBJ1-1, reads SQTIHQWPATLVQPVGSPLSLECTVEGTSNPNLYWYRQAAGRGLQLLFYSVGIGQISSEVPQNLSASRPQDRQFILSSKKLLLSDSGFYLCAWADTEAFFGQGTRLTVV.